This T cell receptor (beta chain) was sequenced for a study of regulatory T cells in long-lasting Graves disease. Study-wide context: Graves' patients, newly diagnosed, had taken antithyroid drugs under 3 months. Regarding the study as a whole: Persistent Graves' patients had lower TCR diversity than newly diagnosed ones.

iRepertoire HTBI primers and Arm-PCR of CDR3 regions built TCR beta libraries. Via MiXCR, TCRdb re-called the multiplex PCR reads, giving one row per CDR3 protein. This sample yields 350,000 to 500,000 distinct CDR3 sequences, of which around 15% are seen a single time; under 20% belongs to the top ten. The CDR3 contains 15 residues. After removal of 8 bases from V and 2 bases from J, the junction contained 11 bases not matched to a gene. At least ten counts were recorded for this clonotype. Its antigen is currently unknown. As for time point: newly diagnosed GD, antithyroid drugs for less than 3 months. The authors made the TCR library using RNA they extracted from PBMCs. The same data also contributed to another study, on T cells in Graves' hyperthyroidism and ophthalmopathy. As that study records: The HTBI primer set was used in a first-round RT-PCR of the TCR CDR3.

The sequence came from a woman between 45 and 65 years old with Graves disease. The material was peripheral blood mononuclear cells (PBMCs), obtained at new diagnosis, from a patient treated with antithyroid drugs. The genes are TRBV12-3 or TRBV12-4 and TRBJ2-7, with TRBD2 matching 8 bases. CDR3 DNA sequence: TGTGCCAGCGGGGATAGCGGGACCGCGGCCTACGAGCAGTACTTC. Residues: CASGDSGTAAYEQYF.